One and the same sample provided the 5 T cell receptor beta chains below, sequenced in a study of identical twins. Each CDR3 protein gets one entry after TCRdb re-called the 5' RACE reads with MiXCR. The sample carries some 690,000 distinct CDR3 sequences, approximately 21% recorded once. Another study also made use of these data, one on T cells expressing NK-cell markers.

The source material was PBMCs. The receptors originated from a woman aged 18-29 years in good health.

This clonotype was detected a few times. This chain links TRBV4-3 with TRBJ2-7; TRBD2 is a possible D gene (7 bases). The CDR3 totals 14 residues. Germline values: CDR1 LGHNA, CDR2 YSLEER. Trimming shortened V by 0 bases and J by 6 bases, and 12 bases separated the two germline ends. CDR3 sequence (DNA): TGCGCCAGCAGCCAAGACAGGGGAGGGTTCGAGCAGTACTTC. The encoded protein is CASSQDRGGFEQYF.

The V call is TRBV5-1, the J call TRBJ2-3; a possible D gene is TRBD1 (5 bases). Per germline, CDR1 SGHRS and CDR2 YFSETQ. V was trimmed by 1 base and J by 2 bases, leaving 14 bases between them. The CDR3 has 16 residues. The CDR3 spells CASSLMGRAPTDTQYF. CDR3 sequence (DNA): TGCGCCAGCAGCTTGATGGGCAGGGCCCCCACAGATACGCAGTATTTT. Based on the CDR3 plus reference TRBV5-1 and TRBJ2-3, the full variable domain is KAGVTQTPRYLIKTRGQQVTLSCSPISGHRSVSWYQQTPGQGLQFLFEYFSETQRNKGNFPGRFSGRQFSNSRSEMNVSTLELGDSALYLCASSLMGRAPTDTQYFGPGTRLTVL.

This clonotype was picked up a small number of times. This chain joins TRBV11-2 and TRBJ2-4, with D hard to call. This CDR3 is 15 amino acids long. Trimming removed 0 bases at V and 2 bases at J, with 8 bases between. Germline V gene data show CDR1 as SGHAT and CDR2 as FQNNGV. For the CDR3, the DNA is TGTGCCAGCAGCTTAGATCCCGGTACCAAAAACATTCAGTACTTC. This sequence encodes CASSLDPGTKNIQYF. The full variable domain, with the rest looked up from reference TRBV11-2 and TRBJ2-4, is EAGVAQSPRYKIIEKRQSVAFWCNPISGHATLYWYQQILGQGPKLLIQFQNNGVVDDSQLPKDRFSAERLKGVDSTLKIQPAKLEDSAVYLCASSLDPGTKNIQYFGAGTRLSVL.

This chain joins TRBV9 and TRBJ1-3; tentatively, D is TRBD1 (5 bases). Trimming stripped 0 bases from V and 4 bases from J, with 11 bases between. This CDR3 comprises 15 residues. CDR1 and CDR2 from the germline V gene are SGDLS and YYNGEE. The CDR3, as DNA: TGTGCCAGCAGCGTAGATGGGGGAACCGGAAACACCATATATTTT. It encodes CASSVDGGTGNTIYF.

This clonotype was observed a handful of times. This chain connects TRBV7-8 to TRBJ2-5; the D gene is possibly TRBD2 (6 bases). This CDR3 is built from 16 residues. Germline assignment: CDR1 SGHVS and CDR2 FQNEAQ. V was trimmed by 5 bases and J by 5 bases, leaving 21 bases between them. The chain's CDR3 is CASSPQLTRSWETQYF. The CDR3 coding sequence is TGTGCCAGCAGCCCGCAACTGACTAGGTCTTGGGAGACCCAGTACTTC.